This TCR beta chain derives from a study of blood T cell repertoires in COVID-19. Study-level information: T cells, B-cell-depleted T cells, or PBMCs provided the cDNA or gDNA that served as material.

CDR3 length: 12 amino acids. Looked up from germline, CDR1 is GTSNPN and CDR2 is SVGIG (reference sequence). The junction had 3 bases not matched to a gene; V was cut back by 2 bases and J by 6 bases. Enrolled through a virtual design, the participants were between roughly 18 and 90 years of age and came from some 25 US areas. Two negative PCRs, clearance, or symptom resolution were required of recovered Cohort 3 donors. Authors' analysis steps: Amplification with reference gene primers provided the estimates of nucleated cell counts. Data came from immunoSEQ multiplex PCR; TCRdb stores just in-frame clones and leaves some out. The DNA gave D and trimming, while V, J and clone size come from that table. In the table there are hundreds of thousands of clones, 70% to 85% of which are singletons.

This clonotype was sampled from a woman aged 55-75 years who had recovered from COVID-19. V gene TRBV30 combines with J gene TRBJ2-7; 8 bases map to TRBD1. Material: PBMCs or T cells enriched from blood (not recorded which). CDR3: CAWSTGGREQYF. CDR3 bases: TGTGCCTGGAGTACAGGGGGTCGCGAGCAGTACTTC.